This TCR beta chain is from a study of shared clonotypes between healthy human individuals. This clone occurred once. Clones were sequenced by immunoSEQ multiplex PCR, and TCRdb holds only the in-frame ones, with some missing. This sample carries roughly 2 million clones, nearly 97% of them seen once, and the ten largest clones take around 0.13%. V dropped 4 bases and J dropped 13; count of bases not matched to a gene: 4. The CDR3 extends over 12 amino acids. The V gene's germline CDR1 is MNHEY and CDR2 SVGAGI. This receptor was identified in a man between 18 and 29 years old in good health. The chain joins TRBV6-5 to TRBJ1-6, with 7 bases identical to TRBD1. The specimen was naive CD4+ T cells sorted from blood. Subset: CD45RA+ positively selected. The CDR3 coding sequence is TGTGCCAGCAGTTCGACAGGGCCCCCCCTCCACTTT. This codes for CASSSTGPPLHF.